These 11 T cell receptor delta chains originate from one sample sequenced in a study of gamma-delta chains in newborns, infants, children. TCRdb ran CATT on the reads. In the table there are about 4,000 delta-chain clones, about 38% of which are singletons. The material sequenced was blood. The source is a child who received the measles vaccine.

Note on this clone: A much larger clone differs from this one at a single base, so this may be a read error. Other DNA sequences in the sample encode the same CDR3. V gene TRDV2 combines with J gene TRDJ3; 9 bases are a match to TRDD3. Trimming cost V 4 bases and J 0 bases; bases outside gene matches: 6. The germline V gene encodes CDR1 GEAIGNYY and CDR2 EKD. This CDR3 comprises 18 residues. CDR3 sequence reads: CACDTLLGDSWDTRQMFF. CDR3 coding DNA: TGTGCCTGTGATACTTTACTGGGGGACTCCTGGGACACCCGACAGATGTTTTTC.

As to this clone: The sample contains more than one DNA sequence encoding this CDR3. This chain uses TRDV1 with TRDJ1; 8 bases are shared with TRDD3. Trimming cost V 6 bases and J 0 bases; bases outside gene matches: 24. The CDR3 covers 21 residues. From germline, CDR1 is TSWWSYY and CDR2 QGS. For the CDR3, the DNA is TGTGCTCTTGGTGGGCCCTACCCTTTACTAGGGGATACTTACTACACCGATAAACTCATCTTT. Its translation is CALGGPYPLLGDTYYTDKLIF.

A note on this clone: Sequence at one end of the junction differs from germline and may be a read error. V and J are TRDV1 and TRDJ1; TRDD3 matches 8 bases. Germline lookup yields CDR1 TSWWSYY and CDR2 QGS. This CDR3 spans 21 amino acids. In DNA form, the CDR3 reads TGTGCTCTTTGGGAACTGGGGGGGTACTGGGTATATCCCGCTAACACCGATAAACTCATCTTT. As protein: CALWELGGYWVYPANTDKLIF.

The J gene is TRDJ1, the V gene TRDV3; possible D gene TRDD2, 6 bases. V lost 1 base and J 0 bases, leaving 30 bases between the germline ends. CDR1 and CDR2 (germline): TVYSNPD, GDNSRS (reference sequence). The CDR3 runs 20 residues. The CDR3 DNA follows: TGTGCCTTTACCCCATCCTACGCAATTATCTCCTACGGGTACACCGATAAACTCATCTTT. Translated: CAFTPSYAIISYGYTDKLIF.

The sample holds a few counts of this clone. The chain combines TRDV3 with TRDJ1, with 11 bases matching TRDD3. Germline CDR1 reads TVYSNPD; CDR2 reads GDNSRS (reference sequence). V shed 4 bases and J 1 base; nucleotides not matched to a gene: 5. The length of the CDR3 is 14 residues. The CDR3 here is CASTWGILTDKLIF. The CDR3 coding sequence is TGTGCCTCTACCTGGGGGATACTCACCGATAAACTCATCTTT.

On this clone: It differs at one base from a far larger clone, so likely a read error. This sample includes further DNA sequences coding for the same CDR3. V is TRDV3 and J is TRDJ1; the match to TRDD3 covers 10 bases. V gave up 4 bases and J gave up 3 bases; unmatched junction bases: 17. This CDR3 is 17 amino acids long. Per the germline V gene, CDR1 is TVYSNPD and CDR2 is GDNSRS (reference sequence). CDR3 region: CASEFLPDWGIADKLIF. CDR3 DNA sequence: TGTGCCTCCGAGTTCCTGCCTGACTGGGGGATCGCCGATAAACTCATCTTT.

As for this clone: The limits of the CDR3 on the DNA are not certain, so only TCRdb's listed CDR3 is given. V is TRDV1 and J is TRDJ1; TRDD3 is taken as the D call from the table, unchecked against the DNA. From germline, CDR1 is TSWWSYY and CDR2 QGS. 29 amino acids form the CDR3, both terminal residues included. The CDR3 loop is CAFGELPRLRSGKVPLTGGYACGYRKLIF.

CDR3 DNA: TGTGCTCTTGGGGGGTCCCGAAGTTCGTCCTGCGCTTACACCGATAAACTCATCTTT. Its translation: CALGGSRSSSCAYTDKLIF. V gene TRDV1 combines with J gene TRDJ1; the D is unclear. Trimming pared 4 bases from V and 0 bases from J, leaving 24 bases between. The CDR3 sequence is 19 residues long. Germline assignment: CDR1 TSWWSYY and CDR2 QGS.

This clone is classed as medium-sized. The V call is TRDV2, the J call TRDJ1, with TRDD3 identical over 13 bases. Per germline, CDR1 GEAIGNYY and CDR2 EKD. The CDR3 runs 20 residues. Losses at the gene ends were 3 bases for V and 1 base for J; bases not matched to a gene: 16. CDR3 coding DNA: TGTGCCTGTGACCTGCTACTGGGGGATACGACCAGGGCCCCCACCGATAAACTCATCTTT. Residues: CACDLLLGDTTRAPTDKLIF.

This clone was found a few times. The chain combines TRDV1 with TRDJ1; the D call may be TRDD2 or TRDD3 (9 bases each). This CDR3 is built from 21 residues. V was cut by 0 bases and J by 2 bases, with 28 bases left in between. Germline V lookup: CDR1 TSWWSYY, CDR2 QGS. DNA of the CDR3: TGTGCTCTTGGGGAACTGCCTTCCTACTATCTAAGGGGGATACATACCGATAAACTCATCTTT. As protein: CALGELPSYYLRGIHTDKLIF.

As concerns this clone: This could be a read error, since a much larger clone is one nucleotide away. This sample includes further DNA sequences coding for the same CDR3. The chain employs TRDV2 and TRDJ1; D not resolved. The CDR3 is 20 amino acids. Germline CDR1 is GEAIGNYY and CDR2 is EKD. The CDR3 sequence: CACDTVRSLVSPSYTDKLIF. CDR3 nucleotides: TGTGCCTGTGACACCGTTAGGTCGCTGGTCTCCCCCTCGTACACTGATAAACTCATCTTT.